The 30 T cell receptor beta chains below all came from one sample that was sequenced in a study of T cell responses to AZD1222 COVID-19 vaccine. Repertoires were generated with immunoSEQ multiplex PCR, while TCRdb's copy carries only in-frame clones and drops some. Of 95,000 to 130,000 clones listed, 85% to 95% were seen once; the top ten hold approximately 3%. Sequencing used peripheral blood, obtained on day 0 of AZD1222 vaccination. The source of these receptors is an adult in good health.

This clone was counted a single time. This sequence joins TRBV24-1 and TRBJ1-2; a weak D match, TRBD1 (5 bases). CDR3 size: 14 residues. Between the trimmed V and J ends, which lost 12 bases and 4 bases, there was a span of 20 bases. Germline V CDR1 and CDR2: KGHDR, SFDVKD. DNA for the CDR3: TGTGCCCCGTGGGGGGTGATTAGTGCCTATGGCTACACCTTC. Translated: CAPWGVISAYGYTF.

V and J are TRBV27 and TRBJ1-1, with D possibly matching TRBD1 (5 bases). Trimming cost V 3 bases and J 3 bases, with 14 bases left between them. The CDR3 contains 15 residues. Germline-derived CDR1 and CDR2 are MNHEY and SMNVEV (reference sequence). The CDR3, as DNA: TGTGCCAGCAGTTTGTCTAGTGGAGGGGACACTGAAGCTTTCTTT. Residues: CASSLSSGGDTEAFF.

This sequence joins TRBV7-9 and TRBJ2-7; perhaps D is TRBD1 or TRBD2 (5 bases each). The CDR3 is 16 residues long. The germline gives CDR1 SEHNR, CDR2 FQNEAQ (reference sequence). V was cut by 0 bases and J by 4 bases, with 16 bases left in between. This CDR3 reads CASSLASGRLIYEQYF. The CDR3 coding sequence is TGTGCCAGCAGCTTAGCCTCGGGACGGCTAATTTACGAGCAGTACTTC.

This rearrangement joins TRBV30 to TRBJ2-1, with TRBD1 as a possible D gene (7 bases). Germline V lookup: CDR1 GTSNPN, CDR2 SVGIG (reference sequence). Trimming pared 3 bases from V and 2 bases from J, leaving 20 bases between. This CDR3 region has 17 residues. Written as DNA, the CDR3 is TGTGCCTGGAGCTCCCTCAGGGGGGAGTTAGCCTACAATGAGCAGTTCTTC. Residues: CAWSSLRGELAYNEQFF.

The V call is TRBV5-1, the J call TRBJ1-1; TRBD1 might be the D (6 bases). Germline loops: CDR1 SGHRS, CDR2 YFSETQ. V gave up 0 bases and J gave up 6 bases, with 12 bases separating them. This CDR3 contains 14 residues. The CDR3 loop is CASSLDRDGAEAFF. DNA for the CDR3: TGCGCCAGCAGCTTGGACAGGGACGGCGCTGAAGCTTTCTTT.

The CDR3: CASSSSGTTYEQYF. The CDR3 DNA reads TGTGCCAGCAGCTCTAGCGGGACGACCTACGAGCAGTACTTC. V and J are TRBV9 and TRBJ2-7; 9 nucleotides align to TRBD2. The germline gives CDR1 SGDLS, CDR2 YYNGEE. The CDR3 consists of 14 residues. Unmatched junction bases numbered 4, after V lost 4 bases and J lost 2 bases. Full variable domain (remainder filled in from reference TRBV9 and TRBJ2-7): DSGVTQTPKHLITATGQRVTLRCSPRSGDLSVYWYQQSLDQGLQFLIQYYNGEERAKGNILERFSAQQFPDLHSELNLSSLELGDSALYFCASSSSGTTYEQYFGPGTRLTVT.

The chain is built from TRBV29-1 and TRBJ1-5; the D is unclear. Germline V gives CDR1 SQVTM, CDR2 ANQGSEA. Trimming stripped 7 bases from V and 4 bases from J, with 2 bases between. This CDR3 comprises 9 residues. CDR3 region: CSGNQPQHF. The CDR3 bases are TGCAGCGGGAATCAGCCCCAGCATTTT.

The rearrangement joins TRBV3-1 (or the pseudogene TRBV3-2) to TRBJ2-3, with D perhaps matching TRBD2 (5 bases). V was clipped by 4 bases and J by 0 bases, with 17 bases between them. CDR3 length: 17 amino acids. Germline lookup yields CDR1 LGHDT and CDR2 YNNKEL (reference sequence). DNA for the CDR3: TGTGCCAGCAGCCCCATGAGGTCCAGCGGAAGCACAGATACGCAGTATTTT. It translates to CASSPMRSSGSTDTQYF.

In its sample, this clone was seen once. The V and J genes are TRBV18 and TRBJ1-1; weak D call: TRBD1 (6 bases). The CDR3 is 14 amino acids. Germline CDR1 reads KGHSH; CDR2 reads LQKENI. V was cut by 2 bases and J by 1 base, with 8 bases left in between. The CDR3 reads CASSPKQGNTEAFF. The CDR3 nucleotides are TGTGCCAGCTCACCAAAACAGGGGAACACTGAAGCTTTCTTT. Looking up the rest from reference TRBV18 and TRBJ1-1 gives the full variable domain: NAGVMQNPRHLVRRRGQEARLRCSPMKGHSHVYWYRQLPEEGLKFMVYLQKENIIDESGMPKERFSAEFPKEGPSILRIQQVVRGDSAAYFCASSPKQGNTEAFFGQGTRLTVV.

The rearrangement joins TRBV10-1 to TRBJ1-2, with D maybe TRBD1 (6 bases). Per germline, CDR1 WNHNN and CDR2 SYGVQD (reference sequence). Trimming pared 2 bases from V and 6 bases from J, leaving 16 bases between. There are 15 residues in the CDR3. CDR3 region: CASSENRAGIDGYTF. The CDR3 DNA reads as TGCGCCAGCAGTGAGAACAGGGCCGGAATAGATGGCTACACCTTC.

V gene TRBV7-2 combines with J gene TRBJ1-1, with D possibly TRBD1 on 5 matching bases. CDR3 length: 16 amino acids. Germline V gene sequence: CDR1 SGHTA, CDR2 FQGNSA. The V and J ends lost 5 bases and 8 bases respectively, with 24 bases between them. CDR3 loop: CASSIQPGRTHQEAFF. The CDR3 DNA is TGTGCCAGCAGCATTCAACCGGGACGGACCCATCAAGAAGCTTTCTTT.

The CDR3 loop reads CASKQGVSNSPLHF. The CDR3 bases are TGTGCCAGCAAGCAGGGGGTGAGTAATTCACCCCTCCACTTT. This chain joins TRBV28 and TRBJ1-6, with TRBD1 matching 7 bases. V shed 7 bases and J 6 bases; nucleotides not matched to a gene: 6. This CDR3 is 14 amino acids long. CDR1 MDHEN and CDR2 SYDVKM come from the germline V gene.

V is TRBV27 and J is TRBJ2-1, with a possible D match to TRBD2 (6 bases). Looked up from germline, CDR1 is MNHEY and CDR2 is SMNVEV (reference sequence). CDR3 length: 16 amino acids. V lost 5 bases and J lost 0, with 14 bases in between. In DNA, the CDR3 is TGTGCCAGCAGTCCGCGGGACTGGTTCTCCTACAATGAGCAGTTCTTC. Protein sequence: CASSPRDWFSYNEQFF.

CDR3 sequence reads: CASRPERERYSPLHF. CDR3 DNA sequence: TGTGCCAGTAGGCCTGAGAGGGAAAGGTATTCACCCCTCCACTTT. The gene calls are TRBV19 and TRBJ1-6, with unresolved D. Trimming shortened V by 6 bases and J by 8 bases, and 17 bases separated the two germline ends. Germline CDR1 reads LNHDA; CDR2 reads SQIVND (reference sequence). There are 15 residues in the CDR3.

V gene TRBV3-1 (or the pseudogene TRBV3-2) combines with J gene TRBJ2-7; D is undetermined. The V end was cut by 2 bases, the J end by 8 bases, with 10 bases between. The CDR3 is 12 amino acids. The germline V gene encodes CDR1 LGHDT and CDR2 YNNKEL (reference sequence). CDR3 loop: CASSQLLEKQYF. As DNA, the CDR3 is TGTGCCAGCAGCCAACTTCTCGAAAAGCAGTACTTC.

This clone was found once. At the DNA level, this CDR3 is encoded by other sequences in the same sample as well. The chain carries TRBV9 and TRBJ1-2, with D possibly being TRBD1 (6 bases). V was pared by 0 bases and J by 4 bases, with 10 bases between. The germline CDR1 and CDR2 sequences are SGDLS and YYNGEE. The CDR3 covers 14 residues. CDR3 sequence reads: CASSVEGRGYGYTF. CDR3 coding DNA: TGTGCCAGCAGCGTAGAGGGCAGGGGCTATGGCTACACCTTC.

V usage is TRBV2 and J usage is TRBJ1-1; D is unresolved. Germline CDR1 and CDR2: SNHLY and FYNNEI. Trimming cost V 6 bases and J 3 bases, with 8 bases left between them. The CDR3 has 12 residues. The DNA for the CDR3 is TGTGCCAGCAGCGCAGTATACACTGAAGCTTTCTTT. Residues: CASSAVYTEAFF.

This clone has only one observation. The chain is built from TRBV7-9 and TRBJ2-1; unclear D gene. The V gene's germline CDR1 is SEHNR and CDR2 FQNEAQ (reference sequence). This CDR3 spans 12 amino acids. V lost 5 bases, J lost 12 bases, and 14 bases lay in between. The DNA for the CDR3 is TGTGCCAGCAGCCAGGTGGGTTTGTGGCAGTTCTTC. Its protein is CASSQVGLWQFF.

The chain is built from TRBV5-1 and TRBJ2-3, with 9 nucleotides matching TRBD1. The CDR3 has 13 amino acids. Germline V gives CDR1 SGHRS, CDR2 YFSETQ. V dropped 4 bases and J dropped 3; count of bases not matched to a gene: 0. The CDR3 loop reads CASSGTGTDTQYF. CDR3 in DNA: TGCGCCAGCAGCGGGACAGGGACAGATACGCAGTATTTT.

J is TRBJ1-3 and V is TRBV10-2; D unresolved. The germline CDR1 and CDR2 sequences are WSHSY and SAAADI. V lost 3 bases to trimming and J lost 5 bases, with 5 bases between them. The CDR3 has 12 residues. CDR3 in DNA: TGCGCCAGCAGTGACATTCGAAACACCATATATTTT. This encodes CASSDIRNTIYF.

V and J are TRBV6-4 and TRBJ1-3; 8 bases are a match to TRBD1. J was trimmed by 4 bases and V by 0 bases; bases with no gene match: 8. This CDR3 has 17 amino acids. The V gene's germline CDR1 is MRHNA and CDR2 SNTAGT. CDR3 protein: CASSDSKQGARGNTIYF. The CDR3, as DNA: TGTGCCAGCAGTGACTCGAAGCAGGGGGCGCGGGGAAACACCATATATTTT.

This chain links TRBV24-1 with TRBJ1-2; D not certain. The germline gives CDR1 KGHDR, CDR2 SFDVKD. Deletions cut 0 bases from V and 8 bases from J, with 9 bases between. The CDR3 runs to 13 residues. The CDR3 region has the DNA TGTGCCACCAGTGATTTGCGGGGTAGAGGCTACACCTTC. Translated, it gives CATSDLRGRGYTF.

This rearrangement joins TRBV29-1 to TRBJ1-2; D not resolved. Germline assignment: CDR1 SQVTM and CDR2 ANQGSEA. This CDR3 is 12 amino acids long. V was trimmed by 7 bases and J by 7 bases, leaving 16 bases between them. The CDR3 region has the DNA TGCAGCGATTCCCGGGTATCGGGTGGCTACACCTTC. Amino acid sequence: CSDSRVSGGYTF. Drawing the rest from reference TRBV29-1 and TRBJ1-2, the complete variable domain is SAVISQKPSRDICQRGTSLTIQCQVDSQVTMMFWYRQQPGQSLTLIATANQGSEATYESGFVIDKFPISRPNLTFSTLTVSNMSPEDSSIYLCSDSRVSGGYTFGSGTRLTVV.

The rearrangement links TRBV19 to TRBJ1-5; the D is unclear. The CDR3 is 11 residues long. Germline assignment: CDR1 LNHDA and CDR2 SQIVND (reference sequence). V gave up 5 bases and J gave up 7 bases, with 6 bases separating them. CDR3 region: CASSQGQPQHF. In nucleotides, the CDR3 is TGTGCCAGTAGTCAAGGGCAGCCCCAGCATTTT.

The chain couples TRBV3-1 (or the pseudogene TRBV3-2) to TRBJ2-2; 15 bases agree with TRBD2. J lost 4 bases, V lost 5 bases, and 2 bases had no gene match. CDR1 and CDR2 (germline): LGHDT, YNNKEL (reference sequence). The CDR3 sequence is 16 residues long. In DNA form, the CDR3 reads TGTGCCAGCAGCGTGGGACTAGCGGGGGGCACCGGGGAGCTGTTTTTT. This codes for CASSVGLAGGTGELFF.

In nucleotides, the CDR3 is TGTGCCAGCAGCTTAGCTCCGGGACTAGCAGCAGAGACCCAGTACTTC. Translated: CASSLAPGLAAETQYF. The chain recombines TRBV7-9 with TRBJ2-5; 9 bases map to TRBD2. CDR1 SEHNR and CDR2 FQNEAQ come from the germline V gene (reference sequence). CDR3 length equals 16 residues. V lost 0 bases, J lost 4 bases, and 6 bases stayed unmatched.

The chain carries TRBV18 and TRBJ2-1; TRBD2 matches 7 bases. The CDR3 extends over 15 amino acids. The V and J ends lost 2 bases and 3 bases, in that order; junction bases with no gene match: 4. Germline-derived CDR1 and CDR2 are KGHSH and LQKENI. This CDR3 reads CASSPASGIYNEQFF. CDR3 bases: TGTGCCAGCTCACCAGCTAGCGGAATCTACAATGAGCAGTTCTTC. Based on the CDR3 plus reference TRBV18 and TRBJ2-1, the full variable domain is NAGVMQNPRHLVRRRGQEARLRCSPMKGHSHVYWYRQLPEEGLKFMVYLQKENIIDESGMPKERFSAEFPKEGPSILRIQQVVRGDSAAYFCASSPASGIYNEQFFGPGTRLTVL.

The J gene is TRBJ2-1, the V gene TRBV7-9; D perhaps matches TRBD2 (5 bases). This CDR3 comprises 18 residues. V gave up 1 base and J gave up 3 bases, with 19 bases separating them. The V gene's germline CDR1 is SEHNR and CDR2 FQNEAQ (reference sequence). CDR3 in DNA: TGTGCCAGCAGCTTAGGGGCCGCGGTGAGCGGAGACTACAATGAGCAGTTCTTC. Protein sequence: CASSLGAAVSGDYNEQFF.

The V call is TRBV19, the J call TRBJ1-5; the D is unclear. The CDR3 spans 14 residues. Per the germline V gene, CDR1 is LNHDA and CDR2 is SQIVND (reference sequence). With 0 bases removed from V and 1 base from J, the gap between germline ends came to 4 bases. This chain's CDR3 is CASSIDLSNQPQHF. CDR3 bases: TGTGCCAGTAGTATAGATCTAAGCAATCAGCCCCAGCATTTT.

The chain recombines TRBV28 with TRBJ2-1; TRBD2 is a possible D gene (6 bases). This CDR3 comprises 15 residues. Trimming pared 6 bases from V and 2 bases from J, leaving 14 bases between. Germline values: CDR1 MDHEN, CDR2 SYDVKM. The chain's CDR3 is CASRLRGVTYNEQFF. The CDR3 DNA reads TGTGCCAGCAGACTTCGCGGGGTTACCTACAATGAGCAGTTCTTC.